This T cell receptor (beta chain) is drawn from a study of graft-versus-host responses after intestinal transplantation. Turning to the study itself: Multivisceral, liver-intestinal, or isolated intestinal grafts were transplanted into recipients. Recipients across the board were started on anti-thymocyte globulin induction, then kept on tacrolimus and steroids for around three years.

TCRdb's table, derived via immunoSEQ multiplex PCR, lists solely in-frame clones and lacks some. This repertoire shows tens of thousands of clones, around 90% found once; its top ten account for under 0.55%. Study findings and constraints: Patients with graft-donor T cell macrochimerism had high graft-versus-host to host-versus-graft clonal ratios in allografts. Circulating GvH clone levels at their peak were associated with HvG declines (early post-transplant).

This CDR3 contains 17 residues. CDR1 and CDR2 (germline): LNHDA, SQIVND (reference sequence). J gave up 4 bases and V 5 bases, and 11 bases lay outside the gene matches. Concerning this clone itself: Antigen unknown.

The material was unstimulated CD8+ T cells sorted from spleen or lymph node cells, obtained before intestinal transplant. The genes are TRBV19 and TRBJ2-2, with 9 bases fitting TRBD1. The source is a human donor who received an intestinal transplant. The CDR3 DNA follows: TGTGCCAGTAGTTCGTGGGTGACAGGGGGTATCACCGGGGAGCTGTTTTTT. Translation gives CASSSWVTGGITGELFF.